Sequencing of this T cell receptor beta chain was carried out in a study of graft-versus-host responses after intestinal transplantation (dated by TCRdb to the early 2020s). In the study overall: Multivisceral, liver-intestinal, or isolated intestinal transplants were received by the recipients. Alloreactive clones were identified by sequencing pre-transplant mixed lymphocyte reaction products and comparing them with unstimulated pre-transplant donor and recipient T cells. A peak of at least 4% donor T cells among recipient peripheral blood mononuclear cells was the definition used for donor T cell macrochimerism. Graft-versus-host and host-versus-graft alloreactive T cell clones were tracked in the graft, circulation and bone marrow after intestinal transplantation using bulk TCR-beta CDR3 sequencing. The cohort enrolled about two dozen intestinal transplant recipients including one retransplant, and a few patients lacking pretransplant specimens were excluded. Every recipient was given anti-thymocyte globulin induction, then maintenance tacrolimus and steroids for roughly three years. Rather than being sequenced by the commercial service, samples from a few later patients were sequenced in-house on an Illumina MiSeq and processed with MiXCR. Study-wide conclusions, independent of this receptor: The relatively low number and heterogeneity of intestinal transplant patients limited the conclusions. GvH clones were detected in recipient bone marrow, and some appeared earlier in ileal mucosa or blood, consistent with an intestinal mucosal origin. Early after transplant, declines in HvG clones were associated with peak levels of circulating GvH clones. Patients with donor T cell macrochimerism had high GvH to HvG T cell clonal ratios in their allografts.

V lost 2 bases and J lost 1 base; the stretch between them is 17 bases long. CDR1 and CDR2, looked up from the germline V gene, are SNHLY and FYNNEI. From cysteine to phenylalanine, the CDR3 is 17 amino acids long. The kept DNA is CDR3 alone, 51 bases in frame from the first base. The sample's time point, from its label and the paper: cells obtained before transplantation from donor or recipient. CD3+CD4+ and CD3+CD8+ populations were FACS-sorted from unstimulated pre-transplant donor and recipient cells taken from spleen or lymph nodes. Remarks on this clone: Its antigen remains undetermined. No much larger clone exists at a distance of one base, and base qualities are not known.

The library was made by the immunoSEQ multiplex PCR assay. In most patients, genomic DNA was isolated using the Qiagen DNeasy Blood and Tissue Kit and sent frozen to Adaptive Biotechnologies for TCR sequencing. High-throughput TCR-beta CDR3 sequencing of genomic DNA from most patients was performed by Adaptive Biotechnologies. From the authors' description of their analysis: Adaptive's ImmunoSEQ software was the source of the TCR sequencing data for over 15 patients, while a few other patients were processed with MiXCR and VDJtools. CD4 versus CD8 sorting errors were corrected by removing sequences found in both subsets at a frequency ratio below 5:1. CDR3 nucleotide sequences shared between donor and recipient were removed because their origin could not be assigned. Alloreactive clones required at least 2-fold expansion over unstimulated cells and minimum CFSE-low frequency of 0.002% (template counts) or 0.001% (read counts). Clones detected in sequenced pre-transplant spleen, lymph node, or MLR CFSE-low populations of the donor or recipient were defined as mappable. The cumulative frequency of alloreactive clones was calculated as a percentage of all sequences, weighted by copy number. TCRdb holds this immuneACCESS table with in-frame rearrangements only. Some clones are missing; in checked studies, unresolved V genes explain under half, and the rest has no known cause. Clonal size and the V and J genes are those of that table, whereas D and trimming came from the DNA. For this sample the table gives roughly 75,000 clones, of which 91% were detected only once. The ten most abundant clones make up over 0.08% of the sample.

Recombination linked TRBV2 to TRBJ1-1; the D gene is perhaps TRBD1, on 5 matching bases. The starting material was unstimulated CD4+ T cells sorted from spleen or lymph node cells, obtained before intestinal transplant. The sequence was collected from a human donor who received an intestinal transplant. The nucleotide sequence is TGTGCCAGCAGTGAAAGGGGCCGGGGGTTCGGGAACACTGAAGCTTTCTTT. It translates as CASSERGRGFGNTEAFF.